The 14 T cell receptor beta chains below were found in one sample sequenced in a study of beta chain features in type 1 diabetes. Study-level findings and limits: TCRB CDR3s from Type 1 diabetes patients were moderately but significantly shorter in all four CD4+ subsets.

The entirety of the isolated RNA underwent reverse transcription, so expressed TCRB transcripts were sequenced. This table comes from immunoSEQ multiplex PCR, and its TCRdb copy is limited to in-frame clones, with some not included. The repertoire includes over 150,000 clones, just over 8% of them detected once, and 0.45% to 0.55% sits in the top ten. These TCRs are of unknown antigen specificity. What was sequenced was central memory CD4+ T cells from blood. The receptors here all came from a woman younger than 30 with type 1 diabetes.

This clone has more than one count but fewer than ten. The sample has other DNA sequences that encode this CDR3 too. This chain connects TRBV7-2 to TRBJ2-5; the D gene is possibly TRBD2 (5 bases). Trimming stripped 1 base from V and 3 bases from J, with 9 bases between. This CDR3 region has 14 residues. Germline V gene data show CDR1 as SGHTA and CDR2 as FQGNSA. The CDR3 DNA reads as TGTGCCAGCAGCTTAGTGCGAGCGGAAGAGACCCAGTACTTC. Its translation: CASSLVRAEETQYF. The full variable domain, completed using reference TRBV7-2 and TRBJ2-5, is GAGVSQSPSNKVTEKGKDVELRCDPISGHTALYWYRQSLGQGLEFLIYFQGNSAPDKSGLPSDRFSAERTGGSVSTLTIQRTQQEDSAVYLCASSLVRAEETQYFGPGTRLLVL.

This clone has a handful of counts. V is TRBV6-1 and J is TRBJ1-2, with D uncertain. This CDR3 comprises 9 residues. Trimming shortened V by 8 bases and J by 6 bases, and 4 bases separated the two germline ends. CDR1 and CDR2 from the germline V gene are MNHNS and SASEGT. The CDR3 loop reads CASEDGYTF. Here the CDR3 DNA reads TGTGCCAGCGAGGATGGCTACACCTTC.

This clone came up a few times. The rearrangement uses TRBV5-4 and TRBJ2-5; 8 nucleotides agree with TRBD2. CDR1 SGHNT and CDR2 YYREEE come from the germline V gene (reference sequence). With V trimmed by 3 bases and J by 5 bases, 12 bases remained unmatched. The CDR3 has 16 residues. CDR3 sequence (DNA): TGTGCCAGCAGCTCGGGACGGGGACTAGGAGGGGAGACCCAGTACTTC. Protein: CASSSGRGLGGETQYF.

This clone has just a few counts. V is TRBV29-1 and J is TRBJ1-5; the D gene is possibly TRBD1 (5 bases). The CDR3 totals 13 residues. The V and J ends lost 6 bases and 2 bases respectively, with 11 bases between them. In germline, CDR1 is SQVTM, CDR2 ANQGSEA. In DNA form, the CDR3 reads TGCAGCGTGGCAAGGGGTGGCAATCAGCCCCAGCATTTT. Residues: CSVARGGNQPQHF. Together with reference TRBV29-1 and TRBJ1-5, the CDR3 gives the full variable domain: SAVISQKPSRDICQRGTSLTIQCQVDSQVTMMFWYRQQPGQSLTLIATANQGSEATYESGFVIDKFPISRPNLTFSTLTVSNMSPEDSSIYLCSVARGGNQPQHFGDGTRLSIL.

This clone was seen only a few times. The gene calls are TRBV7-9 and TRBJ2-1; 8 positions agree with TRBD1. CDR1 SEHNR and CDR2 FQNEAQ come from the germline V gene (reference sequence). The CDR3 extends over 13 amino acids. Trimming removed 4 bases from V and 12 bases from J; junction bases left unmatched: 8. CDR3 amino acids: CASSSTRTGRQFF. CDR3 DNA sequence: TGTGCCAGCAGCTCAACCCGGACAGGGCGGCAGTTCTTC.

This chain links TRBV18 with TRBJ2-2, with TRBD1 matching 7 bases. The V gene end was trimmed by 1 base and the J gene end by 4 bases; junction bases not matched to a gene: 3. This CDR3 contains 15 residues. The germline gives CDR1 KGHSH, CDR2 LQKENI. Here the CDR3 reads CASSPLPGGTGELFF. CDR3 sequence (DNA): TGTGCCAGCTCACCACTTCCAGGGGGCACCGGGGAGCTGTTTTTT.

There are a few counts of this clone. The rearrangement joins TRBV5-1 to TRBJ2-2; the match to TRBD1 covers 8 bases. The CDR3 spans 15 residues. Trimming removed 4 bases from V and 4 bases from J; junction bases left unmatched: 6. Germline CDR1 SGHRS, CDR2 YFSETQ. CDR3 in amino acids: CASSVGQGITGELFF. The CDR3 coding sequence is TGCGCCAGCAGCGTAGGACAGGGAATCACCGGGGAGCTGTTTTTT.

This chain connects TRBV9 to TRBJ1-2; the match to TRBD1 covers 7 bases. The germline V gene has CDR1 SGDLS and CDR2 YYNGEE. The CDR3 is 15 residues long. The V and J ends lost 4 bases and 0 bases, in that order; junction bases with no gene match: 6. The CDR3 nucleotides read TGTGCCAGCAGCACCCCCGGGACAGCTAACTATGGCTACACCTTC. As protein: CASSTPGTANYGYTF.

This clone was counted a few times. The chain carries TRBV5-4 and TRBJ2-7; 7 bases line up with TRBD1. This CDR3 region has 13 residues. CDR1 SGHNT and CDR2 YYREEE come from the germline V gene (reference sequence). The ends lost 5 bases at V and 5 bases at J; junction bases unmatched: 7. For the CDR3, the DNA is TGTGCCAGCAGGCGTGGGACAGTCCACGAGCAGTACTTC. Protein product: CASRRGTVHEQYF.

The rearrangement uses TRBV11-3 and TRBJ2-1; D is unclear. CDR1 SGHNT and CDR2 YENEEA come from the germline V gene. Deletions cut 4 bases from V and 7 bases from J, with 11 bases between. The CDR3 has 13 residues. The CDR3, as DNA: TGTGCCAGCAGCTCTTCTGGGCAAAATGAGCAGTTCTTC. Translation: CASSSSGQNEQFF.

The chain combines TRBV27 with TRBJ2-6; 8 bases align to TRBD1. With 3 bases clipped from V and 0 bases from J, the junction kept 1 base outside the gene matches. This CDR3 has 16 residues. CDR1 is MNHEY, CDR2 SMNVEV, per germline (reference sequence). The CDR3 region is CASSLTGVSGANVLTF. CDR3 nucleotides: TGTGCCAGCAGTTTGACAGGGGTCTCTGGGGCCAACGTCCTGACTTTC.

This clone was detected a few times. This sequence joins TRBV5-1 and TRBJ2-1; TRBD2 matches 9 bases. V was clipped by 3 bases and J by 6 bases; unmatched bases: 4. In germline, CDR1 is SGHRS, CDR2 YFSETQ. The CDR3 is 14 amino acids. As DNA, the CDR3 is TGCGCCAGCAGCTCCGGGACTAGCAGCAATGAGCAGTTCTTC. Protein sequence: CASSSGTSSNEQFF.

This clone was seen more than once but under ten times. This sample includes further DNA sequences coding for the same CDR3. The chain joins TRBV6-1 to TRBJ2-5, with TRBD2 identical over 12 bases. CDR1 is MNHNS and CDR2 is SASEGT in the germline V gene. This CDR3 comprises 15 residues. V lost 4 bases and J lost 5; bases outside the gene matches: 5. The CDR3 coding sequence is TGTGCCAGCAGTGGTGGACTAGCGGGGTTGGAGACCCAGTACTTC. This codes for CASSGGLAGLETQYF.

In this sample, this clone turned up a few times. The chain carries TRBV6-1 and TRBJ2-3; maybe TRBD1 (6 bases). This CDR3 has 12 residues. With 11 bases removed from V and 5 bases from J, the gap between germline ends came to 14 bases. Germline-derived CDR1 and CDR2 are MNHNS and SASEGT. The CDR3 here is CASTEQGDTQYF. CDR3 coding DNA: TGTGCCTCCACCGAACAGGGAGATACGCAGTATTTT.